This T cell receptor (beta chain) came from a study of metastatic and nonmetastatic thyroid tumors. The overall study: Malignant thyroid and benign thyroid patients provided blood and tumor or nodule tissue whose repertoires were compared.

Overall study results and limits: When malignant thyroid tumors were compared with benign nodules, TCR beta diversity was reportedly significantly higher in the malignant tumors. This held in both blood and tumor samples.

Concerning this clone itself: Its antigen is currently unknown.

With MiXCR, TCRdb reprocessed the PCR reads. The sample has 6,000 to 8,500 clones, 27% seen once. Thyroid surgery was preceded by no treatment in any patient. The material sequenced was adjacent normal tissue. This receptor was taken from a male donor with papillary thyroid cancer or a benign thyroid nodule (not recorded which). Some clones in this sample may be carry-over from other donors' samples.

In DNA, the CDR3 is TGCAGTGCTAGAGATTCCGATCTACTAGCGGGAGGGCCCGGTGAGCAGTTCTTC. It is translated as CSARDSDLLAGGPGEQFF. The chain recombines TRBV20-1 with TRBJ2-1; 13 bases match TRBD2. Trimming took 0 bases from V and 9 from J; bases not matched to a gene: 14. CDR1 and CDR2 (germline): DFQATT, SNEGSKA (reference sequence). The CDR3 spans 18 residues.